This T cell receptor beta chain was sequenced in a study of blood T cells in healthy people across ages. General study results and limits: One million T cells yielded diversity estimates that were considered underestimates. Long-lived donors had more naive CD4+ cells and higher diversity than aged donors. Measured against age, TCR beta diversity per million T cells decreased in a roughly linear manner.

With respect to this clonotype: Its antigen remains unidentified.

The CDR3 loop spans 17 amino acids. Germline loops: CDR1 SGHRS, CDR2 YFSETQ. Trimming removed 4 bases at V and 0 bases at J, with 14 bases between. Through a sample-barcoded 5' primer and a J-beta primer mix, a second PCR was run for roughly 6 to 12 cycles. MiXCR, run by TCRdb on the 5' RACE reads, gives a single entry per CDR3 protein. The sample has around 1.1 million distinct CDR3 sequences; around two fifths are singletons. The material sequenced was blood. V and J are TRBV5-1 and TRBJ2-6; D assignment may be TRBD1 or TRBD2 (5 bases each). This TCR came from a man aged 18 to 29 in good health. The CDR3 loop is CASSEGRFPSGANVLTF. The CDR3 region has the DNA TGCGCCAGCAGCGAGGGACGGTTTCCCTCTGGGGCCAACGTCCTGACTTTC. Drawing the rest from reference TRBV5-1 and TRBJ2-6, the complete variable domain is KAGVTQTPRYLIKTRGQQVTLSCSPISGHRSVSWYQQTPGQGLQFLFEYFSETQRNKGNFPGRFSGRQFSNSRSEMNVSTLELGDSALYLCASSEGRFPSGANVLTFGAGSRLTVL.